This T cell receptor (beta chain) is drawn from a study of OX40 agonist ivuxolimab in advanced cancers. Overall study: The patients got ivuxolimab, which is an agonistic anti-OX40 (CD134) antibody. General observations from the study: In the 0.1-3.0 mg/kg groups, partial responders showed among the lowest expansion. Among T cells, CD8+ cells averaged more expanded clones than CD4+ cells.

Germline V gene lookup returns CDR1 SGHVS and CDR2 FNYEAQ. Losses at the gene ends were 4 bases for V and 5 bases for J; bases not matched to a gene: 10. This CDR3 spans 16 amino acids. Details on this clone: Its antigen remains unknown.

Some clones are missing from TCRdb's copy, which holds only in-frame ones; the method was immunoSEQ multiplex PCR. Of 100,000 to 150,000 clones in the sample, just over 90% were seen once. The source material was CD4+ or CD8+ T cells sorted from blood, sampled in a trial of the OX40 agonist ivuxolimab. This sequence joins TRBV7-6 and TRBJ2-2; TRBD1 matches at 7 bases. The TCR sequence derives from an adult with an advanced solid tumor such as melanoma, head and neck, liver or kidney cancer. The DNA for the CDR3 is TGTGCCAGCAGCTCCCCTCGCACAGGGGAGACCGGGGAGCTGTTTTTT. Protein sequence: CASSSPRTGETGELFF. Variable domain in full (rest from reference TRBV7-6 and TRBJ2-2): GAGVSQSPRYKVTKRGQDVALRCDPISGHVSLYWYRQALGQGPEFLTYFNYEAQQDKSGLPNDRFSAERPEGSISTLTIQRTEQRDSAMYRCASSSPRTGETGELFFGEGSRLTVL.